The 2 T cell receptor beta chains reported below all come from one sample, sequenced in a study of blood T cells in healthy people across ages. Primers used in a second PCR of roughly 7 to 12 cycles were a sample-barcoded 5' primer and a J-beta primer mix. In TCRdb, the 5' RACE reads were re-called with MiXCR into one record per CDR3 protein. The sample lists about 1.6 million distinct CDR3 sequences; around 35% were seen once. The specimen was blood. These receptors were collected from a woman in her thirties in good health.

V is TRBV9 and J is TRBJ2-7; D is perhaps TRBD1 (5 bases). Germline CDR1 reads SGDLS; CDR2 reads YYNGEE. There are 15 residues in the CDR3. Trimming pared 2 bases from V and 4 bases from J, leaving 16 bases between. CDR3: CASSVDGAGPYEQYF. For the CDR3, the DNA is TGTGCCAGCAGCGTTGATGGGGCAGGGCCGTACGAGCAGTACTTC.

CDR3: CSARDTRGASNEQFF. The CDR3 coding sequence is TGCAGTGCTAGAGATACGCGGGGGGCGAGTAATGAGCAGTTCTTC. The genes are TRBV20-1 and TRBJ2-1; 8 bases line up with TRBD2. Per germline, CDR1 DFQATT and CDR2 SNEGSKA (reference sequence). This CDR3 has 15 amino acids. V gave up 0 bases and J gave up 7 bases; unmatched junction bases: 8.